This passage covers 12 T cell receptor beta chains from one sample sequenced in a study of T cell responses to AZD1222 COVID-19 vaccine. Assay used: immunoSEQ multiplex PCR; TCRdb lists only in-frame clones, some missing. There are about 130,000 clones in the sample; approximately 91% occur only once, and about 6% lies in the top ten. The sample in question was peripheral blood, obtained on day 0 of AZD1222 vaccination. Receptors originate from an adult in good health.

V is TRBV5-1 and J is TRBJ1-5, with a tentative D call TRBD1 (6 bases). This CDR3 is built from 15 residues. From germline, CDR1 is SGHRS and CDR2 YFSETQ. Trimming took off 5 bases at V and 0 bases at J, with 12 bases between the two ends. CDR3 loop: CASRDRPNSNQPQHF. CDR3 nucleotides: TGCGCCAGCAGGGACAGACCGAATAGCAATCAGCCCCAGCATTTT.

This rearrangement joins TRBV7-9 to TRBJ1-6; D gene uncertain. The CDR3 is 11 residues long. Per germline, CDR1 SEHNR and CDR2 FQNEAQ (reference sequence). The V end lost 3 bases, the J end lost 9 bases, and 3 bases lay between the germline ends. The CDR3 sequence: CASSFRSPLHF. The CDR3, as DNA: TGTGCCAGCAGCTTTCGTTCACCCCTCCACTTT. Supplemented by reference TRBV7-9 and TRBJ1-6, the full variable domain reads DTGVSQNPRHKITKRGQNVTFRCDPISEHNRLYWYRQTLGQGPEFLTYFQNEAQLEKSRLLSDRFSAERPKGSFSTLEIQRTEQGDSAMYLCASSFRSPLHFGNGTRLTVT.

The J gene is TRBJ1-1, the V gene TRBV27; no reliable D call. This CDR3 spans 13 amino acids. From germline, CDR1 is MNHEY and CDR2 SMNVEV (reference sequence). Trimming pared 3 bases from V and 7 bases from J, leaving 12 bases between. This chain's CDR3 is CASSFNSGSEAFF. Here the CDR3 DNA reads TGTGCCAGCAGTTTCAATTCGGGGAGTGAAGCTTTCTTT.

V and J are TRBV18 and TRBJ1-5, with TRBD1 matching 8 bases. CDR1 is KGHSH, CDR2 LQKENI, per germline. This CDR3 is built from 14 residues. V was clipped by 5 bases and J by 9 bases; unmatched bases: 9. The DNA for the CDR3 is TGTGCCAGCTCAGACGACAGGGGTACTCCGCCCCAGCATTTT. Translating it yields CASSDDRGTPPQHF.

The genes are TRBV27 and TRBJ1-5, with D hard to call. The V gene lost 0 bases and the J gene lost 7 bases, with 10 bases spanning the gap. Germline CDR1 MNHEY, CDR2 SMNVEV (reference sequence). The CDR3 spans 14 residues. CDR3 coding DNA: TGTGCCAGCAGTTTATCGATGGGATCCCAGCCCCAGCATTTT. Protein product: CASSLSMGSQPQHF.

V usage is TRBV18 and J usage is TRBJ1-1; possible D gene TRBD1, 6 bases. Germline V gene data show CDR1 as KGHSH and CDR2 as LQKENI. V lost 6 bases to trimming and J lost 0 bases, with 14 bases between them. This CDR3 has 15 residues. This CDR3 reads CASSETTGMNTEAFF. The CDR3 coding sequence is TGTGCCAGCTCGGAAACTACAGGGATGAACACTGAAGCTTTCTTT.

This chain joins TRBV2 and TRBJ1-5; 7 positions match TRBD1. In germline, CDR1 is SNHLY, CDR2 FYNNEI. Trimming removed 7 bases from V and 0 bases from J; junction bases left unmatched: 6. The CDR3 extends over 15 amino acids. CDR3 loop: CASTSGQLSNQPQHF. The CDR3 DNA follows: TGTGCCAGCACATCGGGACAGCTTAGCAATCAGCCCCAGCATTTT. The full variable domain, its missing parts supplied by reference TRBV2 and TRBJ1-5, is EPEVTQTPSHQVTQMGQEVILRCVPISNHLYFYWYRQILGQKVEFLVSFYNNEISEKSEIFDDQFSVERPDGSNFTLKIRSTKLEDSAMYFCASTSGQLSNQPQHFGDGTRLSIL.

CDR3 nucleotide sequence: TGTGCCAGCAGTGACGGGGCAGGGGCTAACTATGGCTACACCTTC. Its protein is CASSDGAGANYGYTF. The V call is TRBV2, the J call TRBJ1-2; tentatively, D is TRBD1 (6 bases). Trimming stripped 3 bases from V and 0 bases from J, with 11 bases between. CDR1 and CDR2 from the germline V gene are SNHLY and FYNNEI. The CDR3 is made up of 15 amino acids. Filled out from reference TRBV2 and TRBJ1-2, the complete variable domain reads EPEVTQTPSHQVTQMGQEVILRCVPISNHLYFYWYRQILGQKVEFLVSFYNNEISEKSEIFDDQFSVERPDGSNFTLKIRSTKLEDSAMYFCASSDGAGANYGYTFGSGTRLTVV.

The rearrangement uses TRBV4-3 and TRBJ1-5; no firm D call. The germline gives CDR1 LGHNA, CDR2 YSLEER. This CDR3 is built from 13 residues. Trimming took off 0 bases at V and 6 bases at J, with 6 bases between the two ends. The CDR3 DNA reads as TGCGCCAGCAGCCAAGATTCTAGTCAGCCCCAGCATTTT. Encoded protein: CASSQDSSQPQHF.

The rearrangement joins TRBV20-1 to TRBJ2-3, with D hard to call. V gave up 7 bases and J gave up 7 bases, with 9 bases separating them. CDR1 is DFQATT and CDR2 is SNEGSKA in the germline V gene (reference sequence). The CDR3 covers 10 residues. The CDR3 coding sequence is TGCAGTGTTCCGTTGAATACGCAGTATTTT. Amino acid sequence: CSVPLNTQYF.

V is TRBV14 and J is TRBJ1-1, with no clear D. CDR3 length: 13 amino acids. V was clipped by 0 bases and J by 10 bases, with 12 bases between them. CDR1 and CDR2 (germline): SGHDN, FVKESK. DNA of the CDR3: TGTGCCAGCAGCCAAGATCGGGTGGGGAGAGCTTTCTTT. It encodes CASSQDRVGRAFF.

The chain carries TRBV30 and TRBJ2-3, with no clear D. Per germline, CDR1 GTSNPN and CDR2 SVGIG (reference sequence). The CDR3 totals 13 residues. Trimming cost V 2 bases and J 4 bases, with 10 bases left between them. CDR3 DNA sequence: TGTGCCTGGAGTAGACCCGCCGCAGATACGCAGTATTTT. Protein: CAWSRPAADTQYF.